The 15 T cell receptor beta chains given below trace back to one sample, sequenced in a study of early T cells in non-severe SARS-CoV-2 infection. TCRdb called the 5' RACE reads again in MiXCR, with one record for every CDR3 protein. The data contain approximately 67,000 distinct CDR3 sequences, around 10% of them singletons. The sequencing sample was made of whole blood. These receptors came from an adult who was a healthcare worker with PCR-confirmed SARS-CoV-2 infection or an uninfected control (not recorded which).

This clonotype was detected a few times. CDR3 loop: CASSPTAEGPSNEQFF. The DNA of the CDR3 is TGTGCCAGCAGTCCCACCGCAGAGGGGCCGAGCAATGAGCAGTTCTTC. The V gene is TRBV6-2 or TRBV6-3, the J gene TRBJ2-1; D is perhaps TRBD1 or TRBD2 (5 bases each). This CDR3 region has 16 residues. Germline CDR1 is MNHEY and CDR2 is SVGEGT. Deletions cut 5 bases from V and 6 bases from J, with 20 bases between.

About this clonotype itself: Since a much larger clone is just one base distant, this may be a read error. The V call is TRBV20-1, the J call TRBJ2-1; 7 bases line up with TRBD2. The CDR3 contains 10 residues. Germline V CDR1 and CDR2: DFQATT, SNEGSKA (reference sequence). The CDR3 region is CRASGDEQFF. CDR3 nucleotides: TGCAGAGCTAGCGGCGATGAGCAGTTCTTC.

This clonotype appeared a few times. This chain links TRBV9 with TRBJ2-2, with 7 bases identical to TRBD2. The CDR3 length is 15 residues. V shed 6 bases and J 1 base; nucleotides not matched to a gene: 6. From germline, CDR1 is SGDLS and CDR2 YYNGEE. The CDR3 region is CASTRLALNTGELFF. As DNA, the CDR3 is TGTGCCAGCACGCGACTAGCCCTGAACACCGGGGAGCTGTTTTTT.

This clonotype was seen ten or more times. The chain combines TRBV7-9 with TRBJ1-2; D is possibly TRBD1 (6 bases). CDR3 length equals 16 residues. Germline CDR1 is SEHNR and CDR2 is FQNEAQ (reference sequence). Trimming removed 5 bases at V and 2 bases at J, with 18 bases between. The CDR3 region has the DNA TGTGCCAGCAGCCATTCTCTGGACAGAACGAACTATGGCTACACCTTC. Its translation is CASSHSLDRTNYGYTF.

This clonotype has at least ten counts. The chain is built from TRBV5-6 and TRBJ2-3; 11 bases are shared with TRBD2. Trimming removed 4 bases from V and 4 bases from J; junction bases left unmatched: 2. The germline V gene has CDR1 SGHDT and CDR2 YYEEEE. There are 14 residues in the CDR3. The CDR3 region is CASSLLAGADTQYF. The CDR3 DNA reads TGTGCCAGCAGCCTACTAGCGGGAGCAGATACGCAGTATTTT.

The chain couples TRBV2 to TRBJ2-1, with 7 bases matching TRBD2. With 5 bases clipped from V and 0 bases from J, the junction kept 7 bases outside the gene matches. This CDR3 region has 16 residues. The germline V gene encodes CDR1 SNHLY and CDR2 FYNNEI. This CDR3 reads CASSPQGGSSYNEQFF. The DNA for the CDR3 is TGTGCCAGCAGTCCGCAGGGCGGGAGCTCCTACAATGAGCAGTTCTTC. The full variable domain, with the rest looked up from reference TRBV2 and TRBJ2-1, is EPEVTQTPSHQVTQMGQEVILRCVPISNHLYFYWYRQILGQKVEFLVSFYNNEISEKSEIFDDQFSVERPDGSNFTLKIRSTKLEDSAMYFCASSPQGGSSYNEQFFGPGTRLTVL.

This clonotype has ten or more counts. This sequence joins TRBV7-9 and TRBJ2-1, with D perhaps TRBD2 (5 bases). This CDR3 contains 14 residues. The V end lost 2 bases, the J end lost 5 bases, and 10 bases lay between the germline ends. Germline CDR1 is SEHNR and CDR2 is FQNEAQ (reference sequence). The CDR3 bases are TGTGCCAGCAGCTTATGGAGCGGTCACAATGAGCAGTTCTTC. It yields the protein CASSLWSGHNEQFF.

The chain's CDR3 is CASSLVTDYNSPLHF. The DNA for the CDR3 is TGTGCCAGCAGCTTGGTGACAGATTATAATTCACCCCTCCACTTT. J is TRBJ1-6 and V is TRBV11-2; D perhaps matches TRBD1 (5 bases). The CDR3 consists of 15 residues. V was trimmed by 3 bases and J by 4 bases, leaving 10 bases between them. The germline V gene encodes CDR1 SGHAT and CDR2 FQNNGV.

Only a few counts were recorded for this clonotype. The J gene is TRBJ1-5, the V gene TRBV28; D is possibly TRBD1 (5 bases). CDR1 is MDHEN and CDR2 is SYDVKM in the germline V gene. CDR3 length: 12 residues. V dropped 5 bases and J dropped 7 bases, with 9 bases sitting between them. The CDR3 DNA sequence: TGTGCCAGCAGTCCCCCAGGGCAGCCCCAGCATTTT. Translating it yields CASSPPGQPQHF.

The chain combines TRBV5-1 with TRBJ2-7; the D gene is possibly TRBD1 (6 bases). Germline V CDR1 and CDR2: SGHRS, YFSETQ. Deletions cut 4 bases from V and 3 bases from J, with 17 bases between. The CDR3 totals 15 residues. In DNA, the CDR3 is TGCGCCAGCAGCCCCTGGACAGACTCCCGCTACGAGCAGTACTTC. It yields the protein CASSPWTDSRYEQYF. The full variable domain, in which reference TRBV5-1 and TRBJ2-7 provide the parts outside the CDR3, is KAGVTQTPRYLIKTRGQQVTLSCSPISGHRSVSWYQQTPGQGLQFLFEYFSETQRNKGNFPGRFSGRQFSNSRSEMNVSTLELGDSALYLCASSPWTDSRYEQYFGPGTRLTVT.

This clonotype was detected many times. This chain uses TRBV12-5 with TRBJ2-7; D perhaps matches TRBD1 (6 bases). Germline CDR1 is LGHNT and CDR2 is FRNRAP. The CDR3 has 15 residues. Trimming left V 1 base short and J 4 bases short, with 14 bases between. CDR3 residues: CASGLDLGQPYEQYF. CDR3 sequence (DNA): TGTGCTAGTGGTTTGGACCTAGGACAGCCGTACGAGCAGTACTTC.

The chain couples TRBV20-1 to TRBJ2-5; possible D gene TRBD2, 5 bases. Germline loops: CDR1 DFQATT, CDR2 SNEGSKA (reference sequence). The CDR3 loop spans 14 amino acids. V was trimmed by 0 bases and J by 3 bases, leaving 11 bases between them. The CDR3 DNA follows: TGCAGTGCTAGAGAGCCTTGGCGGGAAGAGACCCAGTACTTC. This encodes CSAREPWREETQYF.

In its sample, this clonotype was seen a few times. This chain uses TRBV29-1 with TRBJ2-1, with 7 bases matching TRBD1. Trimming took 3 bases from V and 4 from J; bases not matched to a gene: 9. The CDR3 length is 15 residues. Per the germline V gene, CDR1 is SQVTM and CDR2 is ANQGSEA. The CDR3 sequence: CSVDPGQRSYNEQFF. The DNA of the CDR3 is TGCAGCGTTGATCCGGGACAGAGATCATACAATGAGCAGTTCTTC.

This clonotype was seen at least ten times. The rearrangement joins TRBV7-2 to TRBJ2-7; D is uncertain. Per germline, CDR1 SGHTA and CDR2 FQGNSA. CDR3 length equals 13 residues. With 1 base removed from V and 6 bases from J, the gap between germline ends came to 10 bases. CDR3 nucleotide sequence: TGTGCCAGCAGCTTAGTTCCGGGCGGCGAGCAGTACTTC. Translated: CASSLVPGGEQYF.

This clonotype has a count of ten or more. CDR3 region: CSAKEGTGLYNEQFF. CDR3 sequence (DNA): TGCAGTGCCAAGGAAGGGACAGGGCTCTACAATGAGCAGTTCTTC. The chain carries TRBV20-1 and TRBJ2-1, with 9 bases aligning to TRBD1. The V and J ends lost 6 bases and 3 bases, in that order; junction bases with no gene match: 9. The germline gives CDR1 DFQATT, CDR2 SNEGSKA (reference sequence). CDR3 size: 15 residues.